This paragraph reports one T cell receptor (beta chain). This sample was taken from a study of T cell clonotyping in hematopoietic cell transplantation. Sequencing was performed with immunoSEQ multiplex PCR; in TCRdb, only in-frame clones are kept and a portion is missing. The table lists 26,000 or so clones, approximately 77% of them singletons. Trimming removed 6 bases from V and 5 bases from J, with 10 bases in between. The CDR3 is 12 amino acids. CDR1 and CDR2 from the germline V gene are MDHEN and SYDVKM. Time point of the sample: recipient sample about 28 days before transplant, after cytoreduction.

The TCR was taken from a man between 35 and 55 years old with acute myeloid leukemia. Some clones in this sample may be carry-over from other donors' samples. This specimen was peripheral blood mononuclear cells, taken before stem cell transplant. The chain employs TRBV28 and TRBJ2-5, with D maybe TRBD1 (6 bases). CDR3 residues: CASRRQEETQYF. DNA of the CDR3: TGTGCCAGCAGGCGACAGGAGGAGACCCAGTACTTC.